This section outlines one TCR beta chain sequence together with its context. Antigen specificity is unknown. CDR3 length equals 16 residues. Germline V gene sequence: CDR1 SGDLS, CDR2 YYNGEE. The ends were cut back, 2 bases at V and 0 bases at J, with 12 bases in the middle. PCR was performed using 60 Vbeta and 13 Jbeta primers. Produced via immunoSEQ multiplex PCR; TCRdb's table is partial and in-frame only. The sample has about 120,000 clones, roughly four fifths seen once. The sample belongs to a study of cytomegalovirus exposure and HLA in healthy donors. Regarding the study as a whole: Common viral pathogens seemed, in a later analysis, to connect with several of the most significant clusters. Later genetic work tied a missense DCLRE1C variant to beta-chain V and J trimming. Later findings reportedly placed an Asian-associated ancestry cluster below the approximately 670-donor mean for N-insertions.

The chain uses TRBV9 and TRBJ2-1; a possible D gene is TRBD1 (6 bases). This clonotype originated in a woman aged 18-29 years in good health and CMV-seronegative. Material: PBMCs. This CDR3 reads CASSVVGQSSYNEQFF. In DNA, the CDR3 is TGTGCCAGCAGCGTGGTAGGACAGAGCTCCTACAATGAGCAGTTCTTC.